Listed here is a single T cell receptor beta chain. Using immunoSEQ multiplex PCR, the repertoire was profiled, and TCRdb retains in-frame clones only, with some absent. The sample has 48,000 or so clones; 70% to 90% are singletons. This sample was taken from a study of PD-L1 blockade in urothelial cancer. Time point given: peripheral blood 6 weeks after treatment start. Trimming took 7 bases from V and 4 from J; bases not matched to a gene: 3. This CDR3 has 14 amino acids. Germline CDR1 is SNHLY and CDR2 is FYNNEI. The sequencing used PBMCs, collected around atezolizumab (anti-PD-L1) treatment. V is TRBV2 and J is TRBJ2-1; 11 bases map to TRBD2. The sequence came from a man aged 55 to 70 with urothelial cancer. CDR3: CASNPSGGYNEQFF. In DNA form, the CDR3 reads TGTGCCAGCAACCCTAGCGGGGGGTACAATGAGCAGTTCTTC.